These 21 T cell receptor beta chains were sequenced from one sample in a study of human T cells and chemical hapten exposure. The time point: patch test 1, 2 weeks after DPC sensitization. The treatment denotes: therapeutic diphenylcyclopropenone sensitization with weekly scalp DPC. TCRdb itself ran the RACE reads through MiXCR, one entry per CDR3 protein. The table lists 100,000 or so distinct CDR3 sequences, roughly a tenth of them singletons. Material: whole blood, obtained in connection with sensitization to the hapten diphenylcyclopropenone (DPC). The source of these receptors is a man aged 35-49 years with alopecia areata. Some clones in this sample may be carry-over from other donors' samples.

This chain joins TRBV10-3 and TRBJ2-5; D gene unclear. The V gene's germline CDR1 is ENHRY and CDR2 SYGVKD. Trimming left V 4 bases short and J 2 bases short, with 14 bases between. CDR3 length: 15 residues. CDR3 sequence (DNA): TGTGCCATCAGTGGCGACAACACAATACAAGAGACCCAGTACTTC. This translates into CAISGDNTIQETQYF.

This clonotype was seen a handful of times. The chain combines TRBV24-1 with TRBJ2-1, with a possible D match to TRBD1 (6 bases). From germline, CDR1 is KGHDR and CDR2 SFDVKD. V lost 2 bases and J lost 9, with 10 bases in between. CDR3 length: 13 amino acids. CDR3 DNA sequence: TGTGCCACCAGTGATTACAGGGTGGGTGAGCAGTTCTTC. This encodes CATSDYRVGEQFF.

The chain carries TRBV5-1 and TRBJ2-7, with D possibly TRBD1 on 6 matching bases. The germline V and J ends were trimmed by 3 bases and 4 bases, with 17 bases remaining between them. The CDR3 loop spans 15 amino acids. Germline V gives CDR1 SGHRS, CDR2 YFSETQ. The CDR3 DNA is TGCGCCAGCAGCTGGATACCCTGGCAGGGGTACGAGCAGTACTTC. Its protein product is CASSWIPWQGYEQYF.

This clonotype was seen a few times. The V and J genes are TRBV6-2 or TRBV6-3 and TRBJ1-1; unclear D gene. V lost 5 bases and J lost 1, with 14 bases in between. Germline lookup yields CDR1 MNHEY and CDR2 SVGEGT. CDR3 length: 15 residues. DNA for the CDR3: TGTGCCAGCAGTCCCAAGCCCGGCAAGAACACTGAAGCTTTCTTT. Translating it yields CASSPKPGKNTEAFF.

This clonotype has just a few counts. The chain carries TRBV6-5 and TRBJ2-7; 12 bases fit TRBD2. After removal of 5 bases from V and 5 bases from J, the junction contained 4 bases not matched to a gene. The CDR3 has 14 residues. Germline values: CDR1 MNHEY, CDR2 SVGAGI. The CDR3 spells CASSLAGGPHEQYF. In DNA, the CDR3 is TGTGCCAGCAGTCTAGCGGGAGGGCCCCACGAGCAGTACTTC.

Many counts were recorded for this clonotype. The chain has TRBV5-1 and TRBJ2-3; weak D call: TRBD2 (5 bases). The germline V gene has CDR1 SGHRS and CDR2 YFSETQ. The CDR3 has 15 amino acids. V gave up 3 bases and J gave up 0 bases, with 11 bases separating them. DNA for the CDR3: TGCGCCAGCAGCTCCCGGGGTTGGAGCACAGATACGCAGTATTTT. It specifies CASSSRGWSTDTQYF.

The sample holds a few counts of this clonotype. The chain is built from TRBV18 and TRBJ2-1; 7 nucleotides align to TRBD2. This CDR3 region has 14 residues. J gave up 6 bases and V 6 bases, and 8 bases lay outside the gene matches. Germline CDR1 KGHSH, CDR2 LQKENI. As DNA, the CDR3 is TGTGCCAGCTCTTGGCGGGAGAGTGCCAATGAGCAGTTCTTC. It encodes CASSWRESANEQFF. Using reference TRBV18 and TRBJ2-1 for the parts outside the CDR3, the full variable domain is NAGVMQNPRHLVRRRGQEARLRCSPMKGHSHVYWYRQLPEEGLKFMVYLQKENIIDESGMPKERFSAEFPKEGPSILRIQQVVRGDSAAYFCASSWRESANEQFFGPGTRLTVL.

This rearrangement joins TRBV30 to TRBJ2-6; either TRBD1 or TRBD2 may supply D (6 bases each). The germline V gene encodes CDR1 GTSNPN and CDR2 SVGIG (reference sequence). There are 15 residues in the CDR3. The V end was cut by 5 bases, the J end by 1 base, with 12 bases between. The CDR3 sequence: CAWVKGGSGANVLTF. CDR3 DNA: TGTGCCTGGGTTAAAGGGGGGTCTGGGGCCAACGTCCTGACTTTC. The variable domain in full, with the rest retrieved from reference TRBV30 and TRBJ2-6, is SQTIHQWPATLVQPVGSPLSLECTVEGTSNPNLYWYRQAAGRGLQLLFYSVGIGQISSEVPQNLSASRPQDRQFILSSKKLLLSDSGFYLCAWVKGGSGANVLTFGAGSRLTVL.

The chain combines TRBV21-1 with TRBJ2-3; whether TRBD1, the table's D call, matches the DNA was not checked. TRBV21-1 counts as a pseudogene. CDR3 length: 16 residues. The CDR3 protein is CASSTTRWTGGDTQYF. In DNA, the CDR3 is TGTGCCAGCAGCACTACAAGGTGGACAGGGGGAGATACGCAGTATTTT.

This clonotype was picked up a small number of times. The rearrangement links TRBV27 to TRBJ1-4; 8 positions match TRBD1. The CDR3 is 15 residues long. The V gene end was trimmed by 4 bases and the J gene end by 7 bases; junction bases not matched to a gene: 8. Germline CDR1 and CDR2: MNHEY and SMNVEV (reference sequence). The CDR3 here is CASSSQGATGEKLFF. The CDR3 coding sequence is TGTGCCAGCAGTTCGCAGGGGGCGACAGGTGAAAAACTGTTTTTT.

The J gene is TRBJ2-3, the V gene TRBV28, with 7 bases matching TRBD2. Germline CDR1 is MDHEN and CDR2 is SYDVKM. V gave up 7 bases and J gave up 4 bases; unmatched junction bases: 5. The length of the CDR3 is 13 residues. Here the CDR3 DNA reads TGTGCCAGCACTCCTAGCGGTGCAGATACGCAGTATTTT. Its protein is CASTPSGADTQYF. The variable domain in full, with the rest retrieved from reference TRBV28 and TRBJ2-3, is DVKVTQSSRYLVKRTGEKVFLECVQDMDHENMFWYRQDPGLGLRLIYFSYDVKMKEKGDIPEGYSVSREKKERFSLILESASTNQTSMYLCASTPSGADTQYFGPGTRLTVL.

This clonotype occurred many times. In DNA, the CDR3 is TGTGCCAGCAGCTTAGATGGGGCTAGCGGGAGCAATGAGCAGTTCTTC. It yields the protein CASSLDGASGSNEQFF. This chain joins TRBV7-2 and TRBJ2-1; 10 bases map to TRBD2. Per germline, CDR1 SGHTA and CDR2 FQGNSA. Losses at the gene ends were 1 base for V and 6 bases for J; bases not matched to a gene: 6. The CDR3 covers 16 residues.

This clonotype has at least ten counts. The chain is built from TRBV7-9 and TRBJ1-1; D ambiguous. Trimming took 1 base from V and 7 from J, leaving 10 bases between them. Germline V lookup: CDR1 SEHNR, CDR2 FQNEAQ (reference sequence). The CDR3 spans 13 residues. This chain's CDR3 is CASSLVPGDEAFF. The CDR3 bases are TGTGCCAGCAGCTTAGTCCCCGGGGATGAAGCTTTCTTT. Full variable domain (outside the CDR3, taken from reference TRBV7-9 and TRBJ1-1): DTGVSQNPRHKITKRGQNVTFRCDPISEHNRLYWYRQTLGQGPEFLTYFQNEAQLEKSRLLSDRFSAERPKGSFSTLEIQRTEQGDSAMYLCASSLVPGDEAFFGQGTRLTVV.

This clonotype was counted many times. The chain joins TRBV25-1 to TRBJ2-3; no clear D. The germline gives CDR1 MGHDK, CDR2 SYGVNS. CDR3 length: 12 residues. The V gene lost 3 bases and the J gene lost 5 bases, with 6 bases spanning the gap. The CDR3 sequence: CASSETGDTQYF. CDR3 in DNA: TGTGCCAGCAGTGAGACCGGAGATACGCAGTATTTT.

This clonotype turned up a few times. V usage is TRBV20-1 and J usage is TRBJ2-4, with TRBD1 identical over 10 bases. This CDR3 has 16 amino acids. Germline CDR1 DFQATT, CDR2 SNEGSKA (reference sequence). V lost 3 bases and J lost 4; bases outside the gene matches: 9. CDR3: CSASFVPGQGKNIQYF. Written as DNA, the CDR3 is TGCAGTGCTAGCTTTGTCCCGGGACAGGGGAAAAACATTCAGTACTTC.

This clonotype appeared a few times. This rearrangement joins TRBV6-1 to TRBJ2-7; 10 positions match TRBD2. This CDR3 contains 15 residues. The germline CDR1 and CDR2 sequences are MNHNS and SASEGT. J gave up 1 base and V 5 bases, and 5 bases lay outside the gene matches. The CDR3 spells CASSTTSGKSYEQYV. CDR3 nucleotides: TGTGCCAGCAGTACCACTAGCGGGAAGTCCTACGAGCAGTACGTC.

This clonotype was seen a handful of times. The V call is TRBV28, the J call TRBJ1-3; 7 positions match TRBD1. Germline CDR1 reads MDHEN; CDR2 reads SYDVKM. With 8 bases clipped from V and 7 bases from J, the junction kept 17 bases outside the gene matches. This CDR3 spans 16 amino acids. In nucleotides, the CDR3 is TGTGCCAGCGACGGCCGGTCGACAGGGATAACGAACACCATATATTTT. It yields the protein CASDGRSTGITNTIYF.

This sequence joins TRBV7-9 and TRBJ2-1; tentative D call: TRBD2 (5 bases). V was clipped by 1 base and J by 15 bases, with 10 bases between them. Germline V CDR1 and CDR2: SEHNR, FQNEAQ (reference sequence). The CDR3 has 11 amino acids. In nucleotides, the CDR3 is TGTGCCAGCAGCTTAGGGGAACTAGGGTTCTTC. It encodes CASSLGELGFF.

There are a few counts of this clonotype. The gene calls are TRBV6-6 and TRBJ1-1; tentatively, D is TRBD1 (5 bases). The CDR3 is 13 amino acids. Trimming left V 4 bases short and J 3 bases short, with 9 bases between. Germline V gene sequence: CDR1 MNHNY, CDR2 SVGAGI (reference sequence). The CDR3 reads CASSSDTYTEAFF. Here the CDR3 DNA reads TGTGCCAGCAGTTCGGACACATACACTGAAGCTTTCTTT.

This rearrangement joins TRBV19 to TRBJ2-1; D is unclear. CDR1 is LNHDA, CDR2 SQIVND, per germline (reference sequence). V lost 9 bases and J lost 0, with 12 bases in between. The CDR3 totals 14 residues. CDR3 in DNA: TGTGCCAGAGTCATTCGGGCCTCCTACAATGAGCAGTTCTTC. This sequence encodes CARVIRASYNEQFF.

This clonotype was seen at least ten times. This sequence joins TRBV29-1 and TRBJ2-7; D is possibly TRBD1 or TRBD2 (5 bases each). V lost 0 bases, J lost 2 bases, and 8 bases lay in between. The CDR3 spans 13 residues. Germline V lookup: CDR1 SQVTM, CDR2 ANQGSEA. The CDR3 region is CSVEDEGTYEQYV. CDR3 coding DNA: TGCAGCGTTGAAGATGAGGGGACCTACGAGCAGTACGTC.